This entry concerns a single T cell receptor beta chain. TCRdb's copy holds only in-frame clones and misses some; the assay was immunoSEQ multiplex PCR. The sample has some 87,000 clones, about 92% seen once. V lost 8 bases to trimming and J lost 0 bases, with 15 bases between them. Per germline, CDR1 MRHNA and CDR2 SNTAGT. The CDR3 is made up of 15 amino acids. These data are taken from a study of technical replicates of blood from a handful of donors. The sample consisted of T cells isolated from PBMCs. J is TRBJ2-3 and V is TRBV6-4; D possibly corresponds to TRBD1 (6 bases). This TCR came from a human donor in good health. CDR3 sequence (DNA): TGTGCCAGCCGTACCCTGGGGGCTAGCACAGATACGCAGTATTTT. Translated, it gives CASRTLGASTDTQYF.